This section outlines one T cell receptor beta chain sequence together with its context. This sample was included in a study of T cell changes during pregnancy in multiple sclerosis. Repertoires were generated with immunoSEQ multiplex PCR, while TCRdb's copy carries only in-frame clones and drops some. Of 70,000 to 95,000 clones listed, around 93% are singletons. There are 17 residues in the CDR3. Trimming shortened V by 0 bases and J by 4 bases, and 19 bases separated the two germline ends. Germline values: CDR1 SGHRS, CDR2 YFSETQ. The receptor comes from a female donor in good health, enrolled as a control in a pregnancy study. The source material was peripheral blood, sampled in the second trimester of pregnancy. The rearrangement uses TRBV5-1 and TRBJ1-1, with D possibly matching TRBD1 (5 bases). The CDR3 DNA sequence: TGCGCCAGCAGCTTGGCCTGGTCGCAGGGCCAAGGCACTGAAGCTTTCTTT. It is translated as CASSLAWSQGQGTEAFF.